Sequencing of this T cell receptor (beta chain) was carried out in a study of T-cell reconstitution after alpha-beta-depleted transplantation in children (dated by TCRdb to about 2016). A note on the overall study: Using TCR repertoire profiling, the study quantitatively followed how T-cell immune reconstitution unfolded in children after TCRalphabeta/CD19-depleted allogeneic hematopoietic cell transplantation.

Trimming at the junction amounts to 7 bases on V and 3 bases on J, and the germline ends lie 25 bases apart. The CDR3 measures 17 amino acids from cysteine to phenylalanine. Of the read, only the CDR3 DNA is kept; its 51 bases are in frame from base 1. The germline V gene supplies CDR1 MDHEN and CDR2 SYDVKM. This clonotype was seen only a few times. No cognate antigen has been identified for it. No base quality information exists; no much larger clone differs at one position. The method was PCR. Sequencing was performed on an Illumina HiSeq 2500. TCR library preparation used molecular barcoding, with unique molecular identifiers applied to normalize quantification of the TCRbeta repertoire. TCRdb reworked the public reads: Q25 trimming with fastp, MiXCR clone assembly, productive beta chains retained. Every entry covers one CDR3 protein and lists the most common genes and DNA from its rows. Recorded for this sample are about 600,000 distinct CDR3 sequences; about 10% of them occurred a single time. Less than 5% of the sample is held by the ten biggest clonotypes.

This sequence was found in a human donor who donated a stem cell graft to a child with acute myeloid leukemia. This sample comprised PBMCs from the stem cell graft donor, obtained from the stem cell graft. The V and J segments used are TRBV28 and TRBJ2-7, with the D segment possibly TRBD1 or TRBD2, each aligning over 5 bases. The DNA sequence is TGTGCCAGCACCACCTTTCGAGGGGCCTTTGGGGGCTACGAGCAGTACTTC. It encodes CASTTFRGAFGGYEQYF. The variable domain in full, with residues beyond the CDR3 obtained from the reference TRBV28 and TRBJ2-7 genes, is DVKVTQSSRYLVKRTGEKVFLECVQDMDHENMFWYRQDPGLGLRLIYFSYDVKMKEKGDIPEGYSVSREKKERFSLILESASTNQTSMYLCASTTFRGAFGGYEQYFGPGTRLTVT.